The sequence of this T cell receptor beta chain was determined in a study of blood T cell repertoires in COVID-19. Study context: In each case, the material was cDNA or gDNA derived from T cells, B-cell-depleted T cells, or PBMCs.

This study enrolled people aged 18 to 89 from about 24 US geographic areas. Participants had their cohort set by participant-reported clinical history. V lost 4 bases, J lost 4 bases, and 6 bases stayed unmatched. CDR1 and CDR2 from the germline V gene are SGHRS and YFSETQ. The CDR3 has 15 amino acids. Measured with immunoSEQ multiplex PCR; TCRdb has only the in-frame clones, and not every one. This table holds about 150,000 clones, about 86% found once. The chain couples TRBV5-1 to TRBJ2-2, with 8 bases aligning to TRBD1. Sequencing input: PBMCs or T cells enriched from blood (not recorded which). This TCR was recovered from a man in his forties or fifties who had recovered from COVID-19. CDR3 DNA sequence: TGCGCCAGCAGCCCCCGGACAGGGCCCACCGGGGAGCTGTTTTTT. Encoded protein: CASSPRTGPTGELFF.